This T cell receptor (beta chain) was recorded in a study of blood T cell repertoires in COVID-19 (TCRdb year 2020). Looking at the study overall: Collaborator samples came from the United States, Italy and Spain and covered acute and convalescent phases of COVID-19. The prospective study material was composed of cDNA or gDNA derived from T cells, B-cell-depleted T cells, or PBMCs. The repertoires were released in a freely available public database intended as a resource for research on the immune response to SARS-CoV-2. The sample metadata nearly always contained a de-identified subject ID, COVID-19 status, age in years and sex. Samples were obtained from the ongoing ImmuneRACE study (first 160 participants) and from some 1,300 subjects provided by 6 global collaborators. Deeply sampled blood TCRbeta repertoires from subjects exposed to, actively infected with, or recovered from COVID-19 were included in the dataset. Where available, HLA class I and class II types were obtained from metadata supplied by the sample provider rather than from assay-based typing.

The immunoSEQ Assay, a bias-controlled multiplex PCR, was used to amplify TCRbeta CDR3 regions from genomic DNA. As for the authors' bioinformatics: The number of nucleated cells in each sample was estimated from the amplification of reference gene primers within the assay. Sequence reads were collapsed and filtered to measure the absolute abundance of every unique TCRbeta CDR3 rearrangement. Productive Simpson clonality was computed per sample as the square root of Simpson's diversity index over productive rearrangements. TCRdb mirrors the immuneACCESS table, restricted to in-frame sequences. Some clones are absent from its copies; in checked studies, under half trace to an unresolved V gene, and the reason for the others is unknown. D and trimming were read from the DNA, whereas the V and J calls and clone size are those reported in that table. This sample holds roughly 260,000 clones; 80% to 90% were observed only once. The ten biggest clones cover about 3.8% of the sample.

The paper's findings and limits, for the study overall: The quantity of clinical and demographic metadata differed by source and by participant and was supplied without curation.

Participants in the prospective study were enrolled through a virtual design, were aged roughly 18 to 95 years, and lived in approximately 24 United States geographic areas. In the prospective study, cohorts were assigned on the basis of participant-reported clinical history obtained from a screening survey and a study questionnaire. A participant counted as exposed if, within 2 weeks of entering the study, that participant had been in contact with someone who had a PCR-confirmed or clinician-diagnosed COVID-19 case. In the prospective study, mobile phlebotomists collected whole blood, serum and a nasopharyngeal or oropharyngeal swab from each participant. Participants in the prospective study had the option to provide additional blood draws and questionnaires over a roughly 2-month period. Prospective study blood samples were shipped either frozen or at room temperature before DNA extraction.

On this clone itself: The antigen it recognizes is unknown. Base qualities were left out, and no much larger clone turns up one base away.

Relative to germline, V is missing 6 bases and J is missing 4 bases, with 4 bases of the junction outside any gene match. The germline V gene specifies MNHEY as CDR1 and SVGAGI as CDR2. Including cysteine and phenylalanine, the CDR3 has 13 amino acids. Kept here is only the CDR3 DNA, which spans 39 bases and is read in frame from base 1. Sequenced sample: PBMCs or T cells enriched from blood (not recorded which). This clonotype originated in a woman in her thirties or forties who had been exposed to COVID-19. The V and J genes are TRBV6-5 and TRBJ1-2; 8 of the junction bases match TRBD1. The DNA reads as follows: TGTGCCAGCAGAAGACAGGGGTCCTATGGCTACACCTTC. This encodes CASRRQGSYGYTF.